This T cell receptor beta chain was retrieved from a study of cytomegalovirus exposure and HLA in healthy donors. With 0 bases clipped from V and 5 bases from J, the junction kept 11 bases outside the gene matches. Germline assignment: CDR1 SGHDT and CDR2 YYEEEE. The CDR3 has 18 amino acids. Primers for the PCR totalled 60 Vbeta and 13 Jbeta. The table came from immunoSEQ multiplex PCR; TCRdb's copy has only in-frame clones and leaves some out. The data contain 90,000 to 120,000 clones, 60% to 80% of them singletons. Comments on this clone: The target antigen is unknown.

General study results and limits: It was reported that TCR beta sequences correctly inferred the HLA-A and HLA-B alleles for most subjects. Altogether, 160 or so TCR beta chains were recorded as cytomegalovirus-associated.

The source is a man between 18 and 29 years old in good health and CMV-seronegative. Sequencing input: PBMCs. The chain recombines TRBV5-6 with TRBJ2-5; 12 bases align to TRBD2. Here the CDR3 DNA reads TGTGCCAGCAGCTTGGCCGGAACTAGCGGGAGGATGGGGGAGACCCAGTACTTC. Amino acid sequence: CASSLAGTSGRMGETQYF.